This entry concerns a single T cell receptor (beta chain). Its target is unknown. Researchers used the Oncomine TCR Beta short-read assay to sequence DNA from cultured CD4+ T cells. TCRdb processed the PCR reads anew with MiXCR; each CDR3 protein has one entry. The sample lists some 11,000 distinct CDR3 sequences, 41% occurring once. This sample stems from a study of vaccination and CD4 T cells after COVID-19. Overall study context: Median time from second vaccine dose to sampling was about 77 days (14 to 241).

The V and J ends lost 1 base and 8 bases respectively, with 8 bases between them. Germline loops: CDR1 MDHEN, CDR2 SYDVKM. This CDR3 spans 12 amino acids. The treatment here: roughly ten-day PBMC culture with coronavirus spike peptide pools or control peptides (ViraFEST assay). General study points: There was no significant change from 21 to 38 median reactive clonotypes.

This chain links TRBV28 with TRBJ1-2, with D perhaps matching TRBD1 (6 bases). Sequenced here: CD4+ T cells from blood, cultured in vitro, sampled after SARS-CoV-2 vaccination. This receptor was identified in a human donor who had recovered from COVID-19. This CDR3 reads CASSLSGGGYTF. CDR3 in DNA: TGTGCCAGCAGTTTATCTGGGGGCGGCTACACCTTC.